The present T cell receptor beta chain was sequenced within a study of T cell repertoires in cytomegalovirus infection. Study-wide context: Public signatures in TCR beta pointed to CMV infection and matching HLA type. Findings of the study overall: The ex vivo response was dominated by HLA-C-restricted CMV-specific TCR beta clonotypes.

V was cut by 5 bases and J by 3 bases, with 17 bases left in between. This CDR3 comprises 14 residues. Germline assignment: CDR1 DFQATT and CDR2 SNEGSKA (reference sequence). In regard to this clonotype: Its antigen remains unidentified.

TCRdb independently ran MiXCR on the reads; one entry per CDR3 protein. The table includes hundreds of thousands of distinct CDR3 sequences, approximately 30% detected once. This clonotype was sampled from a human donor in good health (CMV status not recorded). Some clones in this sample may be carry-over from other donors' samples. This sequence joins TRBV20-1 and TRBJ2-7; tentative D call: TRBD2 (7 bases). The sample consisted of PBMCs. CDR3 amino acids: CSAGGGEWGYEQYF. For the CDR3, the DNA is TGCAGTGCTGGGGGGGGCGAATGGGGCTACGAGCAGTACTTC.